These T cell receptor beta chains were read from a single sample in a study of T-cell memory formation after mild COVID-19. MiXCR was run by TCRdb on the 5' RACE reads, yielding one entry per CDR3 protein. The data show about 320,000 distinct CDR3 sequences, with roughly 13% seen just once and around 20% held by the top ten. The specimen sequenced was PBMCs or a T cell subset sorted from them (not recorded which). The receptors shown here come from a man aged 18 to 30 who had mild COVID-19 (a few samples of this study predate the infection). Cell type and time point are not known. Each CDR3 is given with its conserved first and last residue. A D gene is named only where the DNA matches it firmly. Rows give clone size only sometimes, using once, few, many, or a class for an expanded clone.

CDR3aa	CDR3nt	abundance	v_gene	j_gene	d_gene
CASTAGGAVGNEQFF	TGCGCCAGCACTGCAGGGGGCGCGGTTGGGAATGAGCAGTTCTTC	few	TRBV5-1	TRBJ2-1	TRBD1
CAISERGRGETQYF	TGTGCCATCAGTGAGAGAGGCAGGGGAGAGACCCAGTACTTC	.	TRBV10-3	TRBJ2-5	.
CASSRGTGGEDTQYF	TGTGCCAGCTCCCGAGGGACAGGGGGCGAAGATACGCAGTATTTT	.	TRBV18	TRBJ2-3	TRBD1
CASSQYRRGVPPLAKNIQYF	TGCGCCAGCAGTCAATATAGGCGGGGGGTCCCACCCCTAGCCAAAAACATTCAGTACTTC	.	TRBV23-1	TRBJ2-4	TRBD2
CASSLDTSANEQFF	TGCGCCAGCAGCTTGGACACTAGCGCCAATGAGCAGTTCTTC	.	TRBV5-1	TRBJ2-1	TRBD2
CASSPDRHDEQFF	TGCGCCAGCAGCCCGGACCGCCACGATGAGCAGTTCTTC	.	TRBV4-3	TRBJ2-1	.
CASSQDGTQYQETQYF	TGTGCCAGCAGCCAAGATGGGACACAGTACCAAGAGACCCAGTACTTC	.	TRBV3-1	TRBJ2-5	.
CASTWGRGGAGELFF	TGTGCCAGCACCTGGGGAAGGGGAGGGGCCGGGGAGCTGTTTTTT	few	TRBV7-2	TRBJ2-2	TRBD2
CASSWGVAGLEQFF	TGTGCCAGCAGCTGGGGAGTCGCGGGGCTTGAGCAGTTCTTC	many	TRBV5-5	TRBJ2-1	.
CASSLVGGGLNTEAFF	TGTGCCAGCAGCTTGGTCGGAGGGGGCCTGAACACTGAAGCTTTCTTT	.	TRBV5-5	TRBJ1-1	TRBD1
CASSVSPGGVGEEAFF	TGTGCCAGCAGCGTGTCTCCAGGGGGAGTGGGAGAAGAAGCTTTCTTT	few	TRBV9	TRBJ1-1	TRBD1
CASSEGLIGPPIDTQYF	TGTGCCAGCAGTGAAGGGTTAATCGGCCCCCCTATCGATACGCAGTATTTT	.	TRBV2	TRBJ2-3	.
CASSLSGSQPQHF	TGCGCCAGCAGCTTGTCAGGTAGTCAGCCCCAGCATTTT	few	TRBV5-1	TRBJ1-5	.
CSARGPDRGTEAFF	TGCAGTGCTAGAGGGCCAGACAGGGGGACTGAAGCTTTCTTT	.	TRBV20-1	TRBJ1-1	TRBD1
CATGQGTAEAFF	TGTGCCACGGGGCAGGGTACCGCTGAAGCTTTCTTT	.	TRBV10-3	TRBJ1-1	.
CASSRTHRKIETQYF	TGTGCCAGCAGTCGAACACACAGGAAAATAGAGACCCAGTACTTC	.	TRBV7-2	TRBJ2-5	.
CSATDRGLNTEAFF	TGCAGTGCGACAGACAGGGGCCTGAACACTGAAGCTTTCTTT	.	TRBV20-1	TRBJ1-1	TRBD1
CSADPGLAHNEQFF	TGCAGTGCTGACCCGGGACTAGCCCACAATGAGCAGTTCTTC	.	TRBV20-1	TRBJ2-1	TRBD2
CASSLGGPLYNSPLHF	TGCGCCAGCAGCCTAGGGGGACCTTTATACAATTCACCCCTCCACTTT	few	TRBV5-1	TRBJ1-6	.
CASRNGRADTQYF	TGTGCCAGCAGAAACGGTAGGGCAGATACGCAGTATTTT	many	TRBV5-4	TRBJ2-3	.
CASSLQAGNSPLHF	TGTGCCAGCAGCCTACAAGCGGGTAATTCACCCCTCCACTTT	.	TRBV2	TRBJ1-6	.
CASSLTGAISALHF	TGTGCCAGCAGCTTGACGGGGGCGATATCCGCCCTCCACTTT	.	TRBV7-2	TRBJ1-6	.
CASMEAGATNEKLFF	TGTGCCAGCATGGAGGCGGGGGCAACTAATGAAAAACTGTTTTTT	.	TRBV6-5	TRBJ1-4	.
CASSEGGKQPQHF	TGTGCCAGCAGTGAAGGGGGGAAACAGCCCCAGCATTTT	few	TRBV2	TRBJ1-5	.
CASWKGAGDEQYF	TGTGCCAGTTGGAAGGGGGCCGGCGACGAGCAGTACTTC	.	TRBV2	TRBJ2-7	TRBD1
CASSYGSAEQYF	TGTGCCAGCAGTTACGGGTCAGCCGAGCAGTACTTC	few	TRBV6-2/TRBV6-3	TRBJ2-7	.
CASSQVLETQYF	TGCGCCAGCAGCCAAGTGTTGGAGACCCAGTACTTC	few	TRBV4-1	TRBJ2-5	.
CASSVGRGPETQYF	TGTGCCAGCAGCGTTGGTAGGGGGCCAGAGACCCAGTACTTC	.	TRBV9	TRBJ2-5	TRBD1
CATSSLPWGETQYF	TGTGCCACCAGCAGCCTCCCTTGGGGGGAGACCCAGTACTTC	.	TRBV15	TRBJ2-5	.
CASNRFWGTDTQYF	TGCGCCAGCAACCGTTTTTGGGGGACAGATACGCAGTATTTT	.	TRBV4-1	TRBJ2-3	.
CASGQTNYGYTF	TGTGCCAGTGGACAAACTAACTATGGCTACACCTTC	few	TRBV7-9	TRBJ1-2	.
CASSPLQDTEAFF	TGTGCCAGCTCACCCCTTCAAGACACTGAAGCTTTCTTT	.	TRBV18	TRBJ1-1	.
CASSQDSWGPGYTF	TGCGCCAGCAGCCAAGATAGTTGGGGTCCGGGCTACACCTTC	few	TRBV4-3	TRBJ1-2	.
CASSPGASGARRQFF	TGTGCCAGCAGTCCAGGGGCTAGCGGGGCGCGTCGGCAGTTCTTC	few	TRBV28	TRBJ2-1	TRBD2
CASSSDAGKGHYEQFF	TGTGCCAGTAGTTCAGACGCCGGTAAGGGACATTATGAGCAGTTCTTC	few	TRBV19	TRBJ2-1	.
CASSAGDGADTEAFF	TGTGCCAGCAGTGCAGGGGATGGGGCGGACACTGAAGCTTTCTTT	.	TRBV6-4	TRBJ1-1	.
CASSGEGQGAGETQYF	TGTGCCAGCAGTGGTGAAGGACAGGGGGCCGGGGAGACCCAGTACTTC	.	TRBV6-6	TRBJ2-5	TRBD1
CASSESVGDGAYEQYF	TGCGCCAGCAGTGAGTCCGTAGGGGACGGAGCATACGAGCAGTACTTC	few	TRBV10-1	TRBJ2-7	.
CASSALFGNTIYF	TGTGCCAGCAGTGCCCTTTTTGGAAACACCATATATTTT	.	TRBV28	TRBJ1-3	.
CASSVIAEQPQHF	TGTGCCAGCAGTGTAATCGCGGAGCAGCCCCAGCATTTT	.	TRBV2	TRBJ1-5	.
CASSQDNIYEQYF	TGCGCCAGCAGCCAAGATAATATCTACGAGCAGTACTTC	many	TRBV4-1	TRBJ2-7	.
CASSYWEETDTQYF	TGTGCCAGCAGTTACTGGGAGGAGACAGATACGCAGTATTTT	few	TRBV6-2/TRBV6-3	TRBJ2-3	.
CASKLVRTTDTQYF	TGTGCCAGCAAGTTAGTCAGAACCACAGATACGCAGTATTTT	.	TRBV6-1	TRBJ2-3	.